The present TCR beta chain was sequenced within a study of T-cell reconstitution after alpha-beta-depleted transplantation in children. The authors prepared the TCRbeta library with unique molecular identifiers. TCRdb passed the PCR reads through MiXCR, listing each CDR3 protein once. The sample consists of around 370,000 distinct CDR3 sequences, about 17% of them appearing once. Findings and limits, study-wide: Expanded graft clones, several hundred of them, were reportedly the source of alpha-beta T cells about two months after transplant. TCRbeta diversity was high at day 60 in some patients (a result of surviving recipient T cells and thymic progenitors). After one year, T-cell counts and TCRbeta diversity mostly came from new T cells.

Only a few counts were recorded for this clonotype. What it binds is unknown. The sequencing used PBMCs, mostly from graft donor cells, collected 360 days after TCRalphabeta/CD19-depleted stem cell transplant. The sequence was obtained from a male patient under 10 years old who had a stem cell transplant for acute lymphoblastic leukemia, so the T cells may come from the graft donor.

The CDR3: CASSQEGATYGYTF. The CDR3 region has the DNA TGCGCCAGCAGCCAAGAAGGGGCGACCTATGGCTACACCTTC. V and J are TRBV4-1 and TRBJ1-2, with D perhaps TRBD1 (5 bases). CDR1 and CDR2 (germline): MGHRA, YSYEKL. Trimming took off 0 bases at V and 4 bases at J, with 9 bases between the two ends. The CDR3 has 14 amino acids.